Listed below are T cell receptor beta chains from one sample, sequenced in a study of cytomegalovirus exposure and HLA in healthy donors. This table comes from immunoSEQ multiplex PCR, and its TCRdb copy is limited to in-frame clones, with some not included. This repertoire shows 180,000 or so clones, roughly 76% found once; its top ten account for 4% to 5%. Source material: PBMCs. These receptor sequences come from a woman between 18 and 29 years old in good health and CMV-seropositive. CDR3s include the opening cysteine and the closing phenylalanine or tryptophan. Each record gives: CDR3 DNA, CDR3 protein, D gene, clone size, J gene, V gene. A D gene is named only where the DNA matches it firmly. Not all rows give a size; the values are once, few, many and, for expanded clones, a class.

DNA: TGTGCCAGCAGCGTAGGGTTGAGTTCTGAAGCTTTCTTT; CDR3: CASSVGLSSEAFF; D: .; size: .; J: TRBJ1-1; V: TRBV9
DNA: TGTGCCAGCAGCAAAGCTAGGGGGAGGAACACTGAAGCTTTCTTT; CDR3: CASSKARGRNTEAFF; D: .; size: .; J: TRBJ1-1; V: TRBV14
DNA: TGTGCCAGCAGCTTAGGCCGGACTAGCGGGGGGGCCAATGAGCAGTTCTTC; CDR3: CASSLGRTSGGANEQFF; D: TRBD2; size: few; J: TRBJ2-1; V: TRBV11-2
DNA: TGTGCCTGGAATCGAAGGCAGGGGAGCACAGATACGCAGTATTTT; CDR3: CAWNRRQGSTDTQYF; D: .; size: few; J: TRBJ2-3; V: TRBV30
DNA: TGTGCCAGTAGTAAGAGGGCAGGGGATAATGAAAAACTGTTTTTT; CDR3: CASSKRAGDNEKLFF; D: .; size: .; J: TRBJ1-4; V: TRBV19
DNA: TGTGCCAGCAGCGTAGCAGGGGCGCTTGATAATGAGCAGTTCTTC; CDR3: CASSVAGALDNEQFF; D: .; size: .; J: TRBJ2-1; V: TRBV9
DNA: TGTGCCTGGAGTGAAGACAGAACCTACGAGCAGTACTTC; CDR3: CAWSEDRTYEQYF; D: .; size: .; J: TRBJ2-7; V: TRBV30
DNA: TGTGCCAGCACTGTGACAGGGACCCTCAATGAGCAGTTCTTC; CDR3: CASTVTGTLNEQFF; D: TRBD1; size: .; J: TRBJ2-1; V: TRBV6-5
DNA: TGCAACCCCGAGGCTGGAACTGAAGCTTTCTTT; CDR3: CNPEAGTEAFF; D: .; size: .; J: TRBJ1-1; V: TRBV20-1
DNA: TGTGCCAGCAGCTTAGGGCGCTACGAGCAGTACTTC; CDR3: CASSLGRYEQYF; D: .; size: .; J: TRBJ2-7; V: TRBV13
DNA: TGCGCCAGCAGCTTCGGCTCGGGGGGGCTAAACACCATATATTTT; CDR3: CASSFGSGGLNTIYF; D: .; size: .; J: TRBJ1-3; V: TRBV5-1
DNA: TGTGCCAGTAGTCCTCGGGCAGGGGGTAACTACGAGCAGTACTTC; CDR3: CASSPRAGGNYEQYF; D: TRBD1; size: .; J: TRBJ2-7; V: TRBV19
DNA: TGTGCCAGCAGCCCCGGGACTAGCGTAGGAGAGACCCAGTACTTC; CDR3: CASSPGTSVGETQYF; D: TRBD2; size: .; J: TRBJ2-5; V: TRBV7-9
DNA: TGTGCCTGGTCGGTGGGAGATGAAAAACTGTTTTTT; CDR3: CAWSVGDEKLFF; D: .; size: .; J: TRBJ1-4; V: TRBV30
DNA: TGTGCCAGCAGTTTGCCCCCTAGCGGGGGATGGACCGGGGAGCTGTTTTTT; CDR3: CASSLPPSGGWTGELFF; D: TRBD2; size: .; J: TRBJ2-2; V: TRBV28
DNA: TGTGCCTGTCCGGGACAGGGGAATACCTATGGCTACACCTTC; CDR3: CACPGQGNTYGYTF; D: TRBD1; size: .; J: TRBJ1-2; V: TRBV30
DNA: TGTGCCAGCAGCTTGGACAGGGTTGGAAACACCATATATTTT; CDR3: CASSLDRVGNTIYF; D: TRBD1; size: .; J: TRBJ1-3; V: TRBV7-6
DNA: TGTGCCAGCGTCCAGGAGGGAGACGAGCAGTACTTC; CDR3: CASVQEGDEQYF; D: .; size: once; J: TRBJ2-7; V: TRBV2
DNA: TGTGCCAGCAGCTTATGGGCTTTCAGCACTGAAGCTTTCTTT; CDR3: CASSLWAFSTEAFF; D: .; size: few; J: TRBJ1-1; V: TRBV7-2
DNA: TGTGCCAGCAGTTACAATTCGAGAAGCAATCAGCCCCAGCATTTT; CDR3: CASSYNSRSNQPQHF; D: .; size: .; J: TRBJ1-5; V: TRBV6-5
DNA: TGTGCCAGCAGCTTGAGGTCCCGGGGGGGCCGGGGTTCAACAGATACGCAGTATTTT; CDR3: CASSLRSRGGRGSTDTQYF; D: TRBD2; size: .; J: TRBJ2-3; V: TRBV7-2
DNA: TGTGCCAGCAACCTAGGACTAGCGGCTAGCACAGATACGCAGTATTTT; CDR3: CASNLGLAASTDTQYF; D: TRBD2; size: .; J: TRBJ2-3; V: TRBV11-2
DNA: TGTGCCAGCAGCGCTGCGGGGACCGATGAGCAGTTCTTC; CDR3: CASSAAGTDEQFF; D: .; size: .; J: TRBJ2-1; V: TRBV7-2
DNA: TGTGCCAGCAGCTTGGTAGAGGGCGGCGAGCAGTACTTC; CDR3: CASSLVEGGEQYF; D: .; size: .; J: TRBJ2-7; V: TRBV5-6
DNA: TGTGCCAGTAGTGCTCAGGTGAACACTGAAGCTTTCTTT; CDR3: CASSAQVNTEAFF; D: .; size: .; J: TRBJ1-1; V: TRBV19
DNA: TGCGCCAGCAGCTCCCGGTGGGCAGAACGCACAGATACGCAGTATTTT; CDR3: CASSSRWAERTDTQYF; D: .; size: .; J: TRBJ2-3; V: TRBV5-1
DNA: TGTGCCAGCAGTGCCGGGACAGTACTCCAAGAGACCCAGTACTTC; CDR3: CASSAGTVLQETQYF; D: TRBD1; size: .; J: TRBJ2-5; V: TRBV6-1